Below, 20 T cell receptor beta chains from the same sample are listed, as sequenced in a study of T-cell reconstitution after alpha-beta-depleted transplantation in children. The library targeted TCRbeta and was prepared with unique molecular identifiers. TCRdb used MiXCR to reprocess the PCR reads, holding one entry per CDR3 protein. The repertoire holds 200,000 to 300,000 distinct CDR3 sequences, with roughly 8% as singletons. The sample here was PBMCs, mostly from graft donor cells, taken 180 days after TCRalphabeta/CD19-depleted stem cell transplant. The receptors here all came from a male patient younger than 18 who had a stem cell transplant for acute lymphoblastic leukemia, so the T cells may come from the graft donor.

This clonotype occurred many times. The chain joins TRBV12-3 or TRBV12-4 to TRBJ2-7; unclear D gene. This CDR3 spans 11 amino acids. With 3 bases removed from V and 5 bases from J, the gap between germline ends came to 5 bases. CDR3 bases: TGTGCCAGCAGTTTGGAGCACGAGCAGTACTTC. Translated: CASSLEHEQYF.

Ten or more counts support this clonotype. The chain is built from TRBV6-5 and TRBJ1-6, with 9 bases identical to TRBD1. This CDR3 is built from 14 residues. V lost 2 bases and J lost 9; bases outside the gene matches: 2. CDR1 and CDR2 (germline): MNHEY, SVGAGI. CDR3 protein: CASSYQGQGSPLHF. CDR3 nucleotides: TGTGCCAGCAGTTACCAGGGACAGGGTTCACCCCTCCACTTT.

This clonotype was recorded many times. The V gene is TRBV4-3, the J gene TRBJ2-4; D is perhaps TRBD2 (5 bases). This CDR3 has 14 amino acids. Trimming pared 0 bases from V and 8 bases from J, leaving 11 bases between. The germline V gene encodes CDR1 LGHNA and CDR2 YSLEER. CDR3 protein: CASSQDASPYIQYF. The CDR3 DNA is TGCGCCAGCAGCCAAGATGCTAGCCCATACATTCAGTACTTC.

This clonotype occurred many times. The chain links TRBV3-1 to TRBJ2-7; 12 bases map to TRBD1. Germline V gene data show CDR1 as LGHDT and CDR2 as YNNKEL (reference sequence). The CDR3 covers 16 residues. V shed 2 bases, J shed 7 bases, and the junction held 9 bases outside the gene matches. CDR3 sequence: CASSQQMGQGASEQYF. CDR3 bases: TGTGCCAGCAGCCAACAAATGGGACAGGGGGCGTCGGAGCAGTACTTC.

This clonotype was observed at least ten times. The J gene is TRBJ1-2, the V gene TRBV21-1. TRBV21-1 is described as a pseudogene. The CDR3 consists of 10 residues. This CDR3 reads CASSMEGYTF. The DNA of the CDR3 is TGTGCCAGCAGCATGGAGGGCTACACCTTC.

As regards this clonotype: A much more abundant neighbour one base away suggests this may be a read error. The J gene is TRBJ1-6, the V gene TRBV28; no clear D gene. CDR1 MDHEN and CDR2 SYDVKM come from the germline V gene. Trimming removed 6 bases at V and 13 bases at J, with 25 bases between. The CDR3 has 16 amino acids. The CDR3 loop is CASSRPGGSISRPLHF. CDR3 nucleotides: TGTGCCAGCAGCCGGCCAGGCGGCAGCATCAGCAGGCCCCTCCACTTT.

This clonotype was seen ten or more times. This rearrangement joins TRBV29-1 to TRBJ2-7; no firm D call. CDR3 length: 12 residues. The V gene lost 0 bases and the J gene lost 3 bases, with 6 bases spanning the gap. The germline gives CDR1 SQVTM, CDR2 ANQGSEA. The CDR3 loop is CSVEDTVYEQYF. The CDR3 DNA reads TGCAGCGTTGAAGACACAGTCTACGAGCAGTACTTC.

Ten or more counts support this clonotype. The chain has TRBV7-2 and TRBJ2-3; tentatively, D is TRBD2 (5 bases). Trimming shortened V by 1 base and J by 4 bases, and 12 bases separated the two germline ends. The CDR3 spans 15 residues. CDR1 and CDR2 (germline): SGHTA, FQGNSA. The CDR3 DNA reads TGTGCCAGCAGCTTAGACCCTCGGGGAGCAGATACGCAGTATTTT. Encoded protein: CASSLDPRGADTQYF.

At least ten counts were recorded for this clonotype. The genes are TRBV7-2 and TRBJ2-3, with 8 bases lining up with TRBD2. Germline V lookup: CDR1 SGHTA, CDR2 FQGNSA. CDR3 length: 16 residues. The ends lost 1 base at V and 5 bases at J; junction bases unmatched: 8. The DNA of the CDR3 is TGTGCCAGCAGCTTAGGTAGCGGGGTGGTAGGAGATACGCAGTATTTT. As protein: CASSLGSGVVGDTQYF. Combining the CDR3 with reference TRBV7-2 and TRBJ2-3 gives the whole variable domain GAGVSQSPSNKVTEKGKDVELRCDPISGHTALYWYRQSLGQGLEFLIYFQGNSAPDKSGLPSDRFSAERTGGSVSTLTIQRTQQEDSAVYLCASSLGSGVVGDTQYFGPGTRLTVL.

There are many counts of this clonotype. J is TRBJ1-4 and V is TRBV5-1, with 7 bases matching TRBD1. The junction had 7 bases not matched to a gene; V was cut back by 4 bases and J by 7 bases. The V gene's germline CDR1 is SGHRS and CDR2 YFSETQ. This CDR3 has 14 amino acids. The CDR3 sequence is CASSPRQGGEKLFF. In DNA, the CDR3 is TGCGCCAGCAGCCCCCGACAGGGTGGTGAAAAACTGTTTTTT.

Turning to this clonotype: At one boundary the junction diverges from the germline segment, which might be a read error. CDR3 in amino acids: CSARHPSVANVLTF. CDR3 DNA: TGCAGTGCTAGACACCCTTCTGTGGCCAACGTCCTGACTTTC. V usage is TRBV20-1 and J usage is TRBJ2-6; the D is unclear. The CDR3 runs to 14 residues. Germline-derived CDR1 and CDR2 are DFQATT and SNEGSKA (reference sequence).

This clonotype was counted at least ten times. The rearrangement links TRBV12-3 or TRBV12-4 to TRBJ2-2; D is ambiguous. The CDR3 consists of 16 residues. V lost 7 bases and J lost 1, with 16 bases in between. CDR3 loop: CASTPWARMNTGELFF. The CDR3 DNA reads TGTGCCAGCACTCCCTGGGCGCGGATGAACACCGGGGAGCTGTTTTTT.

This clonotype has a count of ten or more. V and J are TRBV7-8 and TRBJ2-1, with TRBD1 matching 8 bases. Trimming at V came to 5 bases and at J to 0 bases, leaving 18 bases not matched to a gene. Germline CDR1 and CDR2: SGHVS and FQNEAQ. The length of the CDR3 is 20 residues. The CDR3 region is CASSLGRTGRGRSSYNEQFF. The CDR3 coding sequence is TGTGCCAGCAGCCTAGGGCGGACAGGGCGCGGGCGGAGCTCCTACAATGAGCAGTTCTTC.

This clonotype showed up many times. The chain links TRBV15 to TRBJ2-6; D unresolved. V was shortened by 2 bases and J by 2 bases, with 4 bases between the two germline ends. CDR3 length: 14 residues. Germline V CDR1 and CDR2: LNHNV, YYDKDF (reference sequence). The CDR3 here is CATSRQTGANVLTF. The CDR3 DNA reads as TGTGCCACCAGCAGACAAACTGGGGCCAACGTCCTGACTTTC. The full variable domain, rest sourced from reference TRBV15 and TRBJ2-6, is DAMVIQNPRYQVTQFGKPVTLSCSQTLNHNVMYWYQQKSSQAPKLLFHYYDKDFNNEADTPDNFQSRRPNTSFCFLDIRSPGLGDTAMYLCATSRQTGANVLTFGAGSRLTVL.

This clonotype came up many times. This chain connects TRBV29-1 to TRBJ1-1, with D perhaps TRBD1 (6 bases). V lost 7 bases and J lost 3, with 15 bases in between. The CDR3 contains 13 residues. Germline V lookup: CDR1 SQVTM, CDR2 ANQGSEA. In nucleotides, the CDR3 is TGCAGCGCCGGGGGCGGGCACTACACTGAAGCTTTCTTT. As protein: CSAGGGHYTEAFF.

This clonotype was detected many times. The chain is built from TRBV5-1 and TRBJ2-1; the match to TRBD2 covers 13 bases. V was pared by 3 bases and J by 7 bases, with 4 bases of the junction left unmatched. The CDR3 covers 15 residues. Germline loops: CDR1 SGHRS, CDR2 YFSETQ. CDR3 in DNA: TGCGCCAGCAGCTCTACTAGCGGGAGGGGTAATGAGCAGTTCTTC. It yields the protein CASSSTSGRGNEQFF. Full variable domain (outside the CDR3, taken from reference TRBV5-1 and TRBJ2-1): KAGVTQTPRYLIKTRGQQVTLSCSPISGHRSVSWYQQTPGQGLQFLFEYFSETQRNKGNFPGRFSGRQFSNSRSEMNVSTLELGDSALYLCASSSTSGRGNEQFFGPGTRLTVL.

This clonotype was counted many times. The chain joins TRBV20-1 to TRBJ2-6, with 12 bases that match TRBD1. Germline CDR1 reads DFQATT; CDR2 reads SNEGSKA (reference sequence). With V trimmed by 1 base and J by 2 bases, 6 bases remained unmatched. The CDR3 covers 18 residues. CDR3 loop: CSARAGTGGLPGANVLTF. In DNA form, the CDR3 reads TGCAGTGCTAGAGCCGGGACAGGGGGCCTACCTGGGGCCAACGTCCTGACTTTC.

This clonotype was detected many times. The V call is TRBV28, the J call TRBJ1-2; the D gene is possibly TRBD1 (5 bases). This CDR3 contains 15 residues. V shed 6 bases and J shed 6 bases, with 20 bases lying between them. From germline, CDR1 is MDHEN and CDR2 SYDVKM. The CDR3 is CASSPPGLSLNGYTF. The DNA for the CDR3 is TGTGCCAGCAGCCCCCCGGGGCTTTCTCTAAATGGCTACACCTTC.

This clonotype was counted ten times or more. This chain links TRBV29-1 with TRBJ2-5; a weak D match, TRBD1 (5 bases). Trimming pared 6 bases from V and 5 bases from J, leaving 16 bases between. Germline V lookup: CDR1 SQVTM, CDR2 ANQGSEA. The CDR3 length is 13 residues. The chain's CDR3 is CSVDRTKGETQYF. CDR3 nucleotides: TGCAGCGTCGATCGGACGAAGGGGGAGACCCAGTACTTC. Full variable domain (remainder filled in from reference TRBV29-1 and TRBJ2-5): SAVISQKPSRDICQRGTSLTIQCQVDSQVTMMFWYRQQPGQSLTLIATANQGSEATYESGFVIDKFPISRPNLTFSTLTVSNMSPEDSSIYLCSVDRTKGETQYFGPGTRLLVL.

V gene TRBV20-1 combines with J gene TRBJ2-3; no firm D call. V was clipped by 5 bases and J by 4 bases, with 13 bases between them. This CDR3 spans 13 amino acids. Germline V gene data show CDR1 as DFQATT and CDR2 as SNEGSKA (reference sequence). The CDR3 coding sequence is TGCAGTGCTCGCATAGTGGTCCCAGATACGCAGTATTTT. It encodes CSARIVVPDTQYF.